A single TCR beta chain is shown here with its context. This clone showed up just a few times. Its antigen target is currently unknown. Per-base quality was not reported, and no clone a single base away is much larger than it. CDR1 and CDR2, looked up from the germline V gene, are SNHLY and FYNNEI. The V and J ends are trimmed by 8 bases and 3 bases, leaving 7 bases between them. From cysteine to phenylalanine, the CDR3 is 11 amino acids long. Solely the CDR3 DNA is kept, with 33 bases framed from the first base. These data are taken from a study of blood T cell repertoires in COVID-19 (dated by TCRdb to 2020 to 2022). Background for the entire study: The collaborator samples originated in the United States, Italy and Spain and spanned the acute and convalescent phases of COVID-19. The material from the prospective study consisted of cDNA or gDNA derived from T cells, B-cell-depleted T cells, or PBMCs. Subjects who had been exposed to COVID-19, were actively infected with it, or had recovered from it provided the deeply sampled blood TCRbeta repertoires that made up the dataset. The repertoires were made available in a free public database intended to serve as a resource for research on the immune response to SARS-CoV-2. The samples were drawn from two sources: the first 160 participants of the ongoing ImmuneRACE study, and over 1,000 subjects contributed by 6 global collaborators. Nearly every sample came with metadata listing a de-identified subject ID, COVID-19 status, age in years and sex. Where available, HLA class I and class II types were obtained from metadata supplied by the sample provider rather than from assay-based typing. Summary of the overall study and its limitations: The amount of clinical and demographic metadata varied by source and participant and was provided uncurated.

In the prospective study, participants were about 18 to 90 years old, resided in 24 geographic areas of the United States, and were enrolled through a virtual design. Cohort assignment in the prospective study relied on participant-reported clinical history from a screening survey and a study questionnaire. Recovered participants in ImmuneRACE Cohort 3 were defined by two consecutive negative NP/OP PCR tests, clearance by a healthcare professional, or resolution of symptoms. In the prospective study, mobile phlebotomists collected whole blood, serum and a nasopharyngeal or oropharyngeal swab from each participant. Over an approximately 2-month period, participants in the prospective study had the option of providing additional blood draws and questionnaires. Prospective study blood samples were shipped either frozen or at room temperature before DNA extraction. TCRbeta CDR3 regions were amplified from genomic DNA by means of the immunoSEQ Assay, a bias-controlled multiplex PCR. As for the authors' bioinformatics: Nucleated cell counts per sample were estimated from amplification of reference gene primers within the assay. To quantify the absolute abundance of each unique TCRbeta CDR3 rearrangement, sequence reads were collapsed and filtered. For each sample, productive Simpson clonality was calculated by taking the square root of Simpson's diversity index across productive rearrangements. TCRdb obtained this table from immuneACCESS and retained in-frame rearrangements with V and J assigned. These tables miss some clones; where compared with another copy, unresolved V genes account for less than half of the shortfall, and the remainder is unexplained. V and J calls and clone size are those listed in that table; D and trimming were worked out from the DNA. The sample table contains fewer than 400,000 clones; only one count was recorded for 89% of them. The top ten constitute approximately 5.2% of the sample.

The chain joins TRBV2 to TRBJ1-1, with no confident D gene call. The sequence was collected from a man between 60 and 70 years old who had recovered from COVID-19. Source material: PBMCs or T cells enriched from blood (not recorded which). CDR3 region: CASGEYTEAFF. The bases are TGTGCCAGCGGGGAGTACACTGAAGCTTTCTTT.